This TCR beta chain was sequenced in a study of shared clonotypes between healthy human individuals. Produced via immunoSEQ multiplex PCR; TCRdb's table is partial and in-frame only. The sample consists of 2,500,000 or so clones, over 85% of them appearing once. Germline CDR1 and CDR2: SEHNR and FQNEAQ (reference sequence). The CDR3 runs 16 residues. The V call is TRBV7-9, the J call TRBJ2-5; TRBD2 matches 10 bases. With the DNA end fitting TRBJ2-7 better, the J assignment may be wrong. The receptor was isolated from a man aged 18 to 29 in good health. Some clones in this sample may be carry-over from other donors' samples. Sequencing used naive CD4+ T cells from PBMCs. This sample's subset: CD45RA+ positively selected. The CDR3 coding sequence is TGTGCCAGCAGCCCCCGACTCGGGCTAGCGGGGGACGAGCAGTACTTC. Encoded protein: CASSPRLGLAGDEQYF.